This section outlines one T cell receptor beta chain sequence together with its context. Its antigen is unknown. This CDR3 comprises 12 residues. The germline V gene has CDR1 SEHNR and CDR2 FQNEAQ (reference sequence). V was pared by 4 bases and J by 3 bases, with 6 bases between. The data stem from a study of cytomegalovirus exposure and HLA in healthy donors. 13 Jbeta primers and 60 Vbeta primers were used for the PCR. Sequencing used immunoSEQ multiplex PCR; TCRdb keeps in-frame clones, though not all of them. The repertoire includes 150,000 to 180,000 clones, 65% to 75% of them detected once, and approximately 2.6% sits in the top ten. General study results and limits: The analysis excluded some indistinguishable V segments, including TRBV6-2 and TRBV6-3.

The rearrangement joins TRBV7-9 to TRBJ1-1; TRBD1 might be the D (5 bases). What was sequenced was PBMCs. This TCR was sampled from a man younger than 35 in good health and CMV-seronegative. CDR3 residues: CASSWGDTEAFF. The CDR3 nucleotides are TGTGCCAGCAGCTGGGGGGACACTGAAGCTTTCTTT.